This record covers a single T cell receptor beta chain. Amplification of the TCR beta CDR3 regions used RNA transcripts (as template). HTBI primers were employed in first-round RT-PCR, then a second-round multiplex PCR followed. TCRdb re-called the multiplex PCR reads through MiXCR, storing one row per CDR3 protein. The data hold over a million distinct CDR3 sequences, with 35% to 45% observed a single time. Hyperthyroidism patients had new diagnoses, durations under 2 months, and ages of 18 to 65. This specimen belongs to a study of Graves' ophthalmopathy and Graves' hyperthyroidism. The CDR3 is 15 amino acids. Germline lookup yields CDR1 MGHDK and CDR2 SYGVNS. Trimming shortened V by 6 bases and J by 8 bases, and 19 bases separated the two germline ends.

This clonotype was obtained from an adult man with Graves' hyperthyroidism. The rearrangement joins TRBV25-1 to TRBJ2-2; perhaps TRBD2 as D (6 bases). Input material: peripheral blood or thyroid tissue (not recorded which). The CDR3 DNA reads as TGTGCCAGCAGAAATCGACGCGGCGGGACGGGGGAGCTGTTTTTT. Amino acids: CASRNRRGGTGELFF.